The T cell receptor (beta chain) described here comes from a study of shared clonotypes between healthy human individuals. The protocol was immunoSEQ multiplex PCR, while the TCRdb copy is restricted to in-frame clones and leaves out a portion. The top ten hold roughly 1.2% of the sample, which has 1.4 million to 1.5 million clones, approximately 96% seen once. CDR1 is SGHAT, CDR2 FQNNGV, per germline. CDR3 length: 15 residues. Germline trimming cut 6 bases from V and 3 bases from J; bases unmatched to any gene: 8. The chain links TRBV11-2 to TRBJ2-7; 10 bases align to TRBD1. The receptor was derived from a man between 25 and 39 years old in good health. Sequenced: naive CD4+ T cells sorted from blood. Subset: CD45RA+ positively selected. CDR3 residues: CASSPAGTGDYEQYF. CDR3 in DNA: TGTGCCAGCAGTCCAGCAGGGACAGGGGACTACGAGCAGTACTTC.